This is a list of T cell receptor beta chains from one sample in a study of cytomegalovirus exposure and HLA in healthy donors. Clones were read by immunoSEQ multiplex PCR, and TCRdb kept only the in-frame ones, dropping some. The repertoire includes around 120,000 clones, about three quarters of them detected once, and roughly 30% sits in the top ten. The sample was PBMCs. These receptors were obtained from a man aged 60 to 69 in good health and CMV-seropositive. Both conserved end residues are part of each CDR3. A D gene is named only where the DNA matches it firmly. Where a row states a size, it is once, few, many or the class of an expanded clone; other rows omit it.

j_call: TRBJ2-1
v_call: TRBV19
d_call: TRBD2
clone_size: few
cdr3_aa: CASSMRPPAGGGNEQFF
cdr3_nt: TGTGCCAGTAGTATGCGCCCCCCCGCGGGAGGAGGCAATGAGCAGTTCTTC

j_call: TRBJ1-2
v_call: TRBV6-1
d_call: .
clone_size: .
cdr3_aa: CASSDVDRNYGYTF
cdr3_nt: TGTGCCAGCAGTGACGTTGACAGAAACTATGGCTACACCTTC

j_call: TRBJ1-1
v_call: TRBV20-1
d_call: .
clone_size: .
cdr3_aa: CSATGRTEAFF
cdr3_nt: TGCAGTGCTACAGGGAGGACTGAAGCTTTCTTT

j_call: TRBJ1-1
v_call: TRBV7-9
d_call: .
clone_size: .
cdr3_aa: CASSLESYSNTEAFF
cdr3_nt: TGTGCCAGCAGCTTGGAGAGCTACTCGAACACTGAAGCTTTCTTT

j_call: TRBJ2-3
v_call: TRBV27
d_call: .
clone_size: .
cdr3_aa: CASSLSTAPSTDTQYF
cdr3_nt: TGTGCCAGCAGTTTAAGCACAGCACCTAGCACAGATACGCAGTATTTT

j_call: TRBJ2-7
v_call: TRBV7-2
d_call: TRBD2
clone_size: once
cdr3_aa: CASSFSSGRATYEQYF
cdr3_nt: TGTGCCAGCAGCTTTTCAAGCGGGAGGGCCACCTACGAGCAGTACTTC

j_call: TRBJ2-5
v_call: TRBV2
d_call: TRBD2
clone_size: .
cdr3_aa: CASSSTPRLAETQYF
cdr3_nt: TGTGCCAGCAGTTCCACCCCAAGACTAGCAGAGACCCAGTACTTC

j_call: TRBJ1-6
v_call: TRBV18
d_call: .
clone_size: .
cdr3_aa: CASSTGSYNSPLHF
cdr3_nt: TGTGCCAGCTCGACAGGCTCCTATAATTCACCCCTCCACTTT

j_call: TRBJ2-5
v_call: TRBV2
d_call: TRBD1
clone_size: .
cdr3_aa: CASSQTWTGVDQYF
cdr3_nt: TGTGCCAGCAGTCAAACTTGGACAGGGGTGGACCAGTACTTC

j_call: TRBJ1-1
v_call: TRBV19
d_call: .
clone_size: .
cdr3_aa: CASSIREGGLEAFF
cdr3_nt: TGTGCCAGTAGTATACGGGAAGGGGGATTAGAAGCTTTCTTT

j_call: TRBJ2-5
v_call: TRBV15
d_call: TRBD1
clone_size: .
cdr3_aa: CATSRGTEETQYF
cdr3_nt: TGTGCCACCAGCAGGGGGACAGAAGAGACCCAGTACTTC

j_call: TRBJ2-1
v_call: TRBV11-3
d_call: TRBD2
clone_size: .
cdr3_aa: CASSSGTSGSDEQFF
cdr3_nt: TGTGCCAGCAGCTCCGGGACTAGCGGGAGCGATGAGCAGTTCTTC

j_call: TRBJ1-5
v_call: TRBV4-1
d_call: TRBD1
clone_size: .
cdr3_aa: CASSQDNRGRGNQPQHF
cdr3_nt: TGCGCCAGCAGCCAAGATAACAGGGGGCGAGGCAATCAGCCCCAGCATTTT

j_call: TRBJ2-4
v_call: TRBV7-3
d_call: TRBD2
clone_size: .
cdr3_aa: CASSQLAGGPGKNIQYF
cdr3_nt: TGTGCCAGCAGCCAACTAGCGGGGGGGCCGGGCAAAAACATTCAGTACTTC

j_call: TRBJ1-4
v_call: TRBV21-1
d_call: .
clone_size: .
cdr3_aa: CAPRTGFNEKLFF
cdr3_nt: TGTGCACCGAGGACAGGCTTTAATGAAAAACTGTTTTTT

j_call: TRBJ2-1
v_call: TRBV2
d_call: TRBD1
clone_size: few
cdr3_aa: CASSIGQGPGEQFF
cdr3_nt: TGTGCCAGCAGTATAGGACAGGGACCAGGCGAGCAGTTCTTC

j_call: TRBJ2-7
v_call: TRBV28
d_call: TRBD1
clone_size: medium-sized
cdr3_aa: CASSIARGRVHEQYF
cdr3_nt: TGTGCCAGCAGCATCGCGAGGGGGCGCGTCCACGAGCAGTACTTC